Listed below are T cell receptor beta chains from one sample, sequenced in a study of T cell changes during pregnancy in multiple sclerosis. Assay used: immunoSEQ multiplex PCR; TCRdb lists only in-frame clones, some missing. The table has fewer than 45,000 clones, about 88% seen once. The sample consisted of peripheral blood, taken in the third trimester of pregnancy. These receptors were collected from a female donor in good health, enrolled as a control in a pregnancy study. Both conserved end residues are part of each CDR3. The D gene is left open where the match is weak. Not every row has a clone size; where given, it reads once, few, many or a size class.

D | size | J | V | DNA | CDR3
- | - | TRBJ2-5 | TRBV4-2 | TGTGCCAGCAGCCTATCCGACAGTCAAGAGACCCAGTACTTC | CASSLSDSQETQYF
TRBD1 | - | TRBJ2-3 | TRBV7-9 | TGTGCCAGCAGCTTGGGACAGGGGACGGGCACAGATACGCAGTATTTT | CASSLGQGTGTDTQYF
TRBD2 | - | TRBJ2-3 | TRBV14 | TGTGCCAGCACTGACGGGAGGGCGGATACGCAGTATTTT | CASTDGRADTQYF
TRBD1 | once | TRBJ1-3 | TRBV6-5 | TGTGCCAGCAGGGTGACAGGGAGTGGAAACACCATATATTTT | CASRVTGSGNTIYF
- | - | TRBJ1-4 | TRBV5-6 | TGTGCCAGCAGCTTGGCCTACAGGGCGACTAATGAAAAACTGTTTTTT | CASSLAYRATNEKLFF
TRBD1 | - | TRBJ2-7 | TRBV2 | TGTGCCAGCAGTGCCCCCGGGACAGGGGTCTACAAGCAGTACTTC | CASSAPGTGVYKQYF
- | - | TRBJ2-7 | TRBV6-5 | TGTGCCAGCAGTTACGGGCAGGCCTCCTACGAGCAGTACTTC | CASSYGQASYEQYF
- | - | TRBJ2-1 | TRBV7-2 | TGTGCCAGCAGCTTAAGTAGTGGGAGCAATGAGCAGTTCTTC | CASSLSSGSNEQFF
- | - | TRBJ2-7 | TRBV29-1 | TGCAGCGTTGCGAGGACCTACGAGCAGTACTTC | CSVARTYEQYF
TRBD1 | - | TRBJ2-7 | TRBV6-1 | TGTGCCATCTCCGTCACAGGGGGAAGCTCCTACGAGCAGTACTTC | CAISVTGGSSYEQYF
- | - | TRBJ2-3 | TRBV27 | TGTGCCAGCAGTTTCGGATCTCGGGAAGATACGCAGTATTTT | CASSFGSREDTQYF
TRBD2 | - | TRBJ2-1 | TRBV28 | TGTGCCAGCATAGCGGGGACCTACAATGAGCAGTTCTTC | CASIAGTYNEQFF
- | once | TRBJ2-3 | TRBV9 | TGTGCCAGCAGCCGAGGTGGGGCCATCACAGATACGCAGTATTTT | CASSRGGAITDTQYF
TRBD1 | - | TRBJ2-5 | TRBV9 | TGTGCCAGCAGCGTAGAGATGACAGGGGGGGAGACCCAGTACTTC | CASSVEMTGGETQYF
TRBD1 | - | TRBJ2-7 | TRBV7-9 | TGTGCCAGCAGCGACAGGGGCTCCTACGAGCAGTACTTC | CASSDRGSYEQYF
- | - | TRBJ2-1 | TRBV5-4 | TGTGCCAGCAGCGGCGGCCAGGGGAGCTCCTACAATGAGCAGTTCTTC | CASSGGQGSSYNEQFF
TRBD1 | once | TRBJ1-5 | TRBV6-6 | TGTGCCAGCAGTTTAACAGGGGGTGGCAATCAGCCCCAGCATTTT | CASSLTGGGNQPQHF
- | - | TRBJ2-3 | TRBV19 | TGTGCCAGTAGTATCGAAAGGGGTGATACGCAGTATTTT | CASSIERGDTQYF
- | - | TRBJ1-1 | TRBV5-1 | TGCGCCAGCAGCTCCGGACGGGGGGGGAACACTGAAGCTTTCTTT | CASSSGRGGNTEAFF
- | - | TRBJ2-3 | TRBV14 | TGTGCCAGCAGCCAAGTTTCGGGACTTGGCGGGGATACGCAGTATTTT | CASSQVSGLGGDTQYF
TRBD2 | - | TRBJ2-3 | TRBV11-1 | TGTGCCAGCAGGCGGGAGGTAAATACGCAGTATTTT | CASRREVNTQYF
- | - | TRBJ1-2 | TRBV4-2 | TGTGCCAGCAGCCAAGGGCCACGGGGGGCGGGCGGCTACACCTTC | CASSQGPRGAGGYTF
TRBD1 | - | TRBJ1-1 | TRBV5-6 | TGTGCCAGCAGACCGGGACAGGGTGCTGTTGAAGCTTTCTTT | CASRPGQGAVEAFF
- | - | TRBJ2-4 | TRBV6-1 | TGTGCCAGCACCGTACCGGGACATATTCAGTACTTC | CASTVPGHIQYF
- | once | TRBJ2-2 | TRBV5-6 | TGTGCCAGCAGCTTCCCAAATACAGGGAACACCGGGGAGCTGTTTTTT | CASSFPNTGNTGELFF
- | once | TRBJ2-7 | TRBV7-9 | TGTGCCAGCAGCCCCCCTACCAAAGACGAGCAGTACTTC | CASSPPTKDEQYF
TRBD1 | - | TRBJ2-5 | TRBV7-2 | TGTGCCAGCAGCTATGGGGACAGGGATCAAGAGACCCAGTACTTC | CASSYGDRDQETQYF
TRBD2 | - | TRBJ2-7 | TRBV13 | TGTGCCAGCAGCTTAGAAGTGGGGGGACTAGCGGGAGGCGAGCAGTACTTC | CASSLEVGGLAGGEQYF
- | few | TRBJ2-3 | TRBV27 | TGTGCCAGCAGTTACGGGACAGATACGCAGTATTTT | CASSYGTDTQYF
- | - | TRBJ1-4 | TRBV5-1 | TGCGCCAGCAGCTTCAGGCAGGGTGGGGAAAAACTGTTTTTT | CASSFRQGGEKLFF
TRBD1 | - | TRBJ1-1 | TRBV19 | TGTGCCAGTAATGACAGGGGTCTGAACACTGAAGCTTTCTTT | CASNDRGLNTEAFF
- | - | TRBJ2-2 | TRBV5-1 | TGCGCCAGCACCAAATTAGCGGATAACACCGGGGAGCTGTTTTTT | CASTKLADNTGELFF
TRBD2 | - | TRBJ2-7 | TRBV6-1 | TGTGCCAGCACCCCGGGAGGTGGGTACGAGCAGTACTTC | CASTPGGGYEQYF
- | - | TRBJ2-7 | TRBV10-3 | TGTGCCACCAGGCCAGGCCCCAACTACGAGCAGTACTTC | CATRPGPNYEQYF
TRBD2 | - | TRBJ2-3 | TRBV5-1 | TGCGCCAGCAGCTCGCGCCTGACTAGCGGCACAGATACGCAGTATTTT | CASSSRLTSGTDTQYF
- | - | TRBJ2-7 | TRBV28 | TGTGCCAGCAGTTCCCTCGGCGAGGGCGAGCAGTACTTC | CASSSLGEGEQYF
TRBD1 | - | TRBJ2-3 | TRBV15 | TGTGCCACCAGCAAAGGGACAGCCGACCCCACAGATACGCAGTATTTT | CATSKGTADPTDTQYF
TRBD1 | - | TRBJ2-3 | TRBV7-9 | TGTGCCAGCAGCTTAGTGAGAGGCATGGGGACAGGGTCAGGAGATACGCAGTATTTT | CASSLVRGMGTGSGDTQYF
- | - | TRBJ2-3 | TRBV19 | TGTGCCAGTAGTATACTAAGCGGTAGCACAGATACGCAGTATTTT | CASSILSGSTDTQYF
- | - | TRBJ1-3 | TRBV5-1 | TGCGCCAGCAGCTTGGCCGTGGCAGGGCCAGGAAACACCATATATTTT | CASSLAVAGPGNTIYF
TRBD1 | few | TRBJ2-7 | TRBV27 | TGTGCCAGCAGTCCCCCCGGGACAGGGGCCGCCGGAGCGTACTTC | CASSPPGTGAAGAYF
TRBD1 | - | TRBJ1-1 | TRBV28 | TGTGCCAGCAGAGTCCCGGGACAGGGTGTAGGGGACACTGAAGCTTTCTTT | CASRVPGQGVGDTEAFF
TRBD1 | - | TRBJ1-2 | TRBV9 | TGTGCCAGCAGCGCCGGGGACAGGACTAACTATGGCTACACCTTC | CASSAGDRTNYGYTF
TRBD1 | - | TRBJ2-7 | TRBV7-2 | TGTGCCAGCACCATTTCCGGGACAGGGCACTCCTACGAGCAGTACTTC | CASTISGTGHSYEQYF
TRBD2 | - | TRBJ2-5 | TRBV15 | TGTGCCACCACCAGGCGGGGAGGGCCCTGGGAAGAGACCCAGTACTTC | CATTRRGGPWEETQYF
TRBD2 | - | TRBJ2-3 | TRBV6-4 | TGTGCCAGCAGTGACTCTTCGGGAGGGCCAGATACGCAGTATTTT | CASSDSSGGPDTQYF
- | - | TRBJ2-2 | TRBV5-1 | TGCGCCAGCAGCGAAACACAGAACACCGGGGAGCTGTTTTTT | CASSETQNTGELFF
TRBD1 | - | TRBJ1-5 | TRBV5-1 | TGCGCCAGCAGCTTGGAGTCAGGGGGCATCCAGCCCCAGCATTTT | CASSLESGGIQPQHF
- | - | TRBJ2-6 | TRBV6-6 | TGTGCCAGCACCCCCTTGGGGGCCAACGTCCTGACTTTC | CASTPLGANVLTF
TRBD1 | few | TRBJ1-6 | TRBV2 | TGTGCCAGCAGTCTGGGACAGTCCAATTCACCCCTCCACTTT | CASSLGQSNSPLHF
TRBD1 | - | TRBJ2-7 | TRBV6-6 | TGTGCCAGCAGCCTTCCCGGGACAGGGGCCTACGAGCAGTACTTC | CASSLPGTGAYEQYF
TRBD1 | once | TRBJ2-7 | TRBV27 | TGTGCCAGCAGTCCGGGGGGACAGGGCTACGAGCAGTACTTC | CASSPGGQGYEQYF
- | once | TRBJ2-1 | TRBV19 | TGTGCCAGTAGTATAGCGGAGGGGGCGCCGGTTAATGAGCAGTTCTTC | CASSIAEGAPVNEQFF
- | - | TRBJ2-5 | TRBV27 | TGTGCCAGCAGTTTATCCGGCGGGGATAACCAAGAGACCCAGTACTTC | CASSLSGGDNQETQYF
- | - | TRBJ1-1 | TRBV6-6 | TGTGCCAGCAGTACCTCGCAGGGGACTGAAGCTTTCTTT | CASSTSQGTEAFF
- | - | TRBJ2-7 | TRBV27 | TGTGCCAGCAGTTTAAGGACACCAGTCGGCGAGCAGTACTTC | CASSLRTPVGEQYF
- | - | TRBJ2-7 | TRBV7-8 | TGTGCCAGCAGCGGACAGGAGGGCCTCTACGAGCAGTACTTC | CASSGQEGLYEQYF
- | - | TRBJ2-2 | TRBV11-3 | TGTGCCAGCAGCCACAGGGTTGGGGTAACGAACACCGGGGAGCTGTTTTTT | CASSHRVGVTNTGELFF
- | - | TRBJ2-1 | TRBV7-3 | TGTGCCAGCAGCTTAAGCTTGCGGGCGGCTGAGCAGTTCTTC | CASSLSLRAAEQFF